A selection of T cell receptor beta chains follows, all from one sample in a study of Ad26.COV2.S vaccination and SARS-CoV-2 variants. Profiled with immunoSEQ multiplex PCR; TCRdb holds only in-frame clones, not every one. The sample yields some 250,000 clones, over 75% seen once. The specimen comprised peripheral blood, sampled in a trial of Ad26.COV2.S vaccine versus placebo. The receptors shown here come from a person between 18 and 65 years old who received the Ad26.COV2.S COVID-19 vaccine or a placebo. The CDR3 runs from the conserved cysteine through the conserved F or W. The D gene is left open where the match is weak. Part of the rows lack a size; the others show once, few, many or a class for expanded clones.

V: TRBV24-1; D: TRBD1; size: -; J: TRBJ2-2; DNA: TGTGCCACCAGTGATTCCTCGGGACAGGGAGTCACCGGGGAGCTGTTTTTT; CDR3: CATSDSSGQGVTGELFF
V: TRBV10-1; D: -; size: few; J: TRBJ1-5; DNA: TGCGCCAGCAGTGAGTGGTTGATACGTAATCAGCCCCAGCATTTT; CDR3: CASSEWLIRNQPQHF
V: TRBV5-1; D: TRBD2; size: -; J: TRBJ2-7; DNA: TGCGCCAGCAGCTTCCGATCCCCCAGGGAGGGAAACTACGAGCAGTACTTC; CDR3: CASSFRSPREGNYEQYF
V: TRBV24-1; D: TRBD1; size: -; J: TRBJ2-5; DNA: TGTGCCACCAGTGATTTAAAAAGCGGGACAGGGGTAGAGACCCAGTACTTC; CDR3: CATSDLKSGTGVETQYF
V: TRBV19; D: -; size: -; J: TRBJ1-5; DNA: TGTGCCAGTAGTATAGATACGGCCTATAGCAATCAGCCCCAGCATTTT; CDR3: CASSIDTAYSNQPQHF
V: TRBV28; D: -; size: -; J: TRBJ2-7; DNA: TGTGCCAGCAGTGCGGGACGGCGCTCCTACGAGCAGTACTTC; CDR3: CASSAGRRSYEQYF
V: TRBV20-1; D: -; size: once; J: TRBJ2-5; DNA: TGCAGTGCTAGTCTTCGACGGGGGGCGGGCCAAGAGACCCAGTACTTC; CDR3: CSASLRRGAGQETQYF
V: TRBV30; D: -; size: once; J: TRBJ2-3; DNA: TGTGCCTGGAGTGTAAGACCTACAGTTGGAAACACAGATACGCAGTATTTT; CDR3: CAWSVRPTVGNTDTQYF
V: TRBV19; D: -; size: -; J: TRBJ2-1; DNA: TGTGCCAGTAGTAGCAGCGGCATGGGAGACTCCTACAATGAGCAGTTCTTC; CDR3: CASSSSGMGDSYNEQFF
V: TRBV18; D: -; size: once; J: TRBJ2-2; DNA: TGTGCCAGCTCACACGGATCGGCCGGTGTCACCGGGGAGCTGTTTTTT; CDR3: CASSHGSAGVTGELFF
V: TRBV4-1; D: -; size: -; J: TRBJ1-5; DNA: TGCGCCAGCAGCCAACCGGGGCCAACCGGCAATCAGCCCCAGCATTTT; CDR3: CASSQPGPTGNQPQHF
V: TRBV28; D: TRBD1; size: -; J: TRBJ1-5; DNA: TGTGCCAGCAGTCCGAGGGACAGGGGAGTCAATCAGCCCCAGCATTTT; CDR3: CASSPRDRGVNQPQHF